This TCR beta chain was recorded in a study of blood T cell repertoires in COVID-19 (TCRdb year 2020). About the full investigation: Collaborator samples came from the United States, Italy and Spain and covered acute and convalescent phases of COVID-19. The prospective study material was composed of cDNA or gDNA derived from T cells, B-cell-depleted T cells, or PBMCs. The dataset comprised deeply sampled blood TCRbeta repertoires from subjects exposed to, actively infected with, or recovered from COVID-19. The repertoires were made available in a free public database intended to serve as a resource for research on the immune response to SARS-CoV-2. Samples were obtained from the ongoing ImmuneRACE study (first 160 participants) and from 1,000 to 1,500 subjects provided by 6 global collaborators. Nearly every sample came with metadata listing a de-identified subject ID, COVID-19 status, age in years and sex. Where HLA class I and class II types were available, the types were taken from metadata supplied by the sample provider, not from assay-based typing.

General findings and caveats noted by the study authors: The quantity of clinical and demographic metadata differed by source and by participant and was supplied without curation.

The immunoSEQ Assay, a bias-controlled multiplex PCR, was used to amplify TCRbeta CDR3 regions from genomic DNA. In the original analysis: Within the assay, amplification of reference gene primers was used to estimate how many nucleated cells each sample contained. To quantify the absolute abundance of each unique TCRbeta CDR3 rearrangement, sequence reads were collapsed and filtered. For each sample, productive Simpson clonality was calculated by taking the square root of Simpson's diversity index across productive rearrangements. TCRdb retrieved this table from immuneACCESS and kept in-frame rearrangements only. Not all clones are present; in checked studies, unresolved V genes account for under half, and no reason is known for the remainder. D and trimming were read from the DNA, whereas the V and J calls and clone size are those reported in that table. Recorded for this sample are 80,000 or so clones; roughly 87% of them occurred a single time. The ten biggest clones cover more than 2% of the sample.

Each collaborating institution followed its own protocols to collect whole blood in K2EDTA tubes. For TCRbeta analysis, collaborators shipped samples as frozen whole blood, isolated PBMCs, or DNA extracted from either of those sample types. This clone has a single count. Its antigen remains unidentified. No per-base quality is available; no much larger clone lies one base away. Between the V and J ends, shortened by 1 base and 12 bases respectively, the junction contains 13 bases. Sequences SSHAT (CDR1) and FNYEAQ (CDR2) are obtained from the germline V gene (reference sequence). The CDR3 runs 13 amino acids, cysteine and phenylalanine included. The DNA shown is the 39-base CDR3, in frame from base 1.

The specimen sequenced was peripheral blood. Recombination joined TRBV7-7 with TRBJ2-1, and perhaps TRBD1 as D gene, on 5 matching bases. This receptor was identified in a man aged 50-59 years with acute or convalescent COVID-19. The base sequence is TGTGCCAGCAGCTTAGGACAGTTCGAGGTGCAGTTCTTC. Its protein product is CASSLGQFEVQFF.